The rows below give T cell receptor beta chains drawn from one sample of a study of T cell responses to AZD1222 COVID-19 vaccine. Data came from immunoSEQ multiplex PCR; TCRdb stores just in-frame clones and leaves some out. The data contain around 110,000 clones, less than 95% of them singletons. Sequencing used peripheral blood, obtained 28 days after the second AZD1222 dose. The receptors shown here come from an adult who received the AZD1222 COVID-19 vaccine. The CDR3 runs from the conserved cysteine through the conserved F or W. D genes are given only for firm matches. Clone size appears in some rows only: once, few, many, or a class for an expanded clone.

>NA|TRBJ1-3|TRBV29-1|NA
CSVGSDSGNTIYF
TGCAGCGTTGGGAGCGACTCTGGAAACACCATATATTTT
>TRBD2|TRBJ2-1|TRBV7-3|once
CASSLSRLASASEQFF
TGTGCCAGCAGCTTAAGCCGACTAGCGTCGGCCTCCGAGCAGTTCTTC
>NA|TRBJ2-7|TRBV4-3|NA
CASSQDLTRTYEQYF
TGCGCCAGCAGCCAAGATTTGACAAGGACCTACGAGCAGTACTTC
>NA|TRBJ1-5|TRBV6-5|once
CASRPQPQHF
TGTGCCAGCAGACCTCAGCCCCAGCATTTT
>TRBD1|TRBJ1-5|TRBV19|NA
CASSTQGAYQPQHF
TGTGCCAGTAGTACACAGGGGGCGTATCAGCCCCAGCATTTT
>TRBD2|TRBJ2-7|TRBV11-2|once
CASSTRTSGSYEQYF
TGTGCCAGCAGCACTCGGACTAGCGGCTCCTACGAGCAGTACTTC
>NA|TRBJ2-2|TRBV6-5|NA
CASSYDWMNTGELFF
TGTGCCAGCAGTTACGATTGGATGAACACCGGGGAGCTGTTTTTT
>TRBD1|TRBJ1-2|TRBV5-4|NA
CASSLKQGALFDYGYTF
TGTGCCAGCAGCTTAAAACAGGGGGCCCTATTCGACTATGGCTACACCTTC
>TRBD2|TRBJ2-1|TRBV2|NA
CASCRSGGYNEQFF
TGTGCCAGCTGCCGTAGCGGGGGATACAATGAGCAGTTCTTC
>TRBD2|TRBJ2-2|TRBV9|NA
CARRAGGNTGELFF
TGTGCCAGAAGAGCGGGGGGAAACACCGGGGAGCTGTTTTTT
>NA|TRBJ1-1|TRBV14|NA
CASSQGRWTMNTEAFF
TGTGCCAGCAGCCAAGGGCGGTGGACCATGAACACTGAAGCTTTCTTT
>TRBD1|TRBJ1-6|TRBV6-5|NA
CASRTRGRLGSPLHF
TGTGCCAGCAGGACCAGGGGGAGGTTAGGGTCACCCCTCCACTTT
>TRBD2|TRBJ2-3|TRBV6-2/TRBV6-3|NA
CASSYVTGGPKSTDTQYF
TGTGCCAGCAGTTACGTGACGGGGGGGCCGAAGTCGACAGATACGCAGTATTTT
>NA|TRBJ2-7|TRBV29-1|NA
CSVEGVGFEQYF
TGCAGCGTTGAGGGTGTGGGTTTCGAGCAGTACTTC
>TRBD1|TRBJ2-2|TRBV3-1/TRBV3-2|NA
CASSDHRGNTGELFF
TGTGCCAGCAGCGACCACAGGGGGAACACCGGGGAGCTGTTTTTT
>NA|TRBJ2-6|TRBV3-1/TRBV3-2|NA
CASSQDRSPSGANVLTF
TGTGCCAGCAGCCAAGACCGATCTCCCTCTGGGGCCAACGTCCTGACTTTC
>NA|TRBJ1-1|TRBV7-2|NA
CASSLERIWNTEAFF
TGTGCCAGCAGCTTAGAAAGGATTTGGAACACTGAAGCTTTCTTT
>NA|TRBJ1-2|TRBV6-5|NA
CASSYFGPGNYGYTF
TGTGCCAGCAGTTACTTCGGACCCGGCAACTATGGCTACACCTTC
>NA|TRBJ2-3|TRBV11-2|NA
CASRPWVGLADTQYF
TGTGCCAGCAGACCCTGGGTGGGGTTGGCAGATACGCAGTATTTT
>NA|TRBJ2-6|TRBV5-1|NA
CASSLGVGASGANVLTF
TGCGCCAGCAGCTTAGGAGTAGGGGCTTCTGGGGCCAACGTCCTGACTTTC
>NA|TRBJ1-2|TRBV18|NA
CASSQQGERYGYTF
TGTGCCAGCTCACAACAGGGAGAACGCTATGGCTACACCTTC
>TRBD2|TRBJ2-1|TRBV4-3|medium-sized
CASSQEDGGANEQFF
TGCGCCAGCAGCCAAGAAGACGGGGGGGCTAATGAGCAGTTCTTC
>NA|TRBJ1-1|TRBV4-3|NA
CASSHQAGPEEAFF
TGCGCCAGCAGCCACCAAGCGGGGCCGGAGGAAGCTTTCTTT
>NA|TRBJ1-2|TRBV3-1/TRBV3-2|NA
CASSQYGITF
TGTGCCAGCAGCCAATATGGCATAACCTTC
>TRBD1|TRBJ1-2|TRBV4-2|NA
CASSQVAGTGASYYGYTF
TGTGCCAGCAGCCAAGTGGCCGGGACAGGGGCCTCTTACTATGGCTACACCTTC
>NA|TRBJ2-7|TRBV7-3|NA
CASSLGPTSSYEQYF
TGTGCCAGCAGCCTAGGGCCCACCAGCTCCTACGAGCAGTACTTC
>NA|TRBJ1-6|TRBV3-1/TRBV3-2|NA
CASKQGLSPLHF
TGTGCCAGCAAACAGGGACTATCACCCCTCCACTTT
>NA|TRBJ1-6|TRBV5-4|NA
CANEDTGRAEPGSPLHF
TGTGCCAACGAAGACACGGGAAGGGCCGAACCTGGCTCACCCCTCCACTTT
>NA|TRBJ2-7|TRBV9|NA
CASSVGNSGQANYEQYF
TGTGCCAGCAGCGTGGGGAACAGCGGCCAGGCCAACTACGAGCAGTACTTC
>TRBD1|TRBJ2-2|TRBV4-1|NA
CASRRTGGENTGELFF
TGCGCCAGCAGAAGGACAGGCGGCGAGAACACCGGGGAGCTGTTTTTT
>NA|TRBJ1-6|TRBV25-1|NA
CASSGTGATDNSPLHF
TGTGCCAGCAGTGGGACCGGGGCAACGGATAATTCACCCCTCCACTTT
>NA|TRBJ2-3|TRBV9|NA
CASSVAAAGEQYF
TGTGCCAGCAGCGTAGCTGCAGCAGGTGAGCAGTATTTT
>NA|TRBJ2-7|TRBV27|NA
CASSLWLGNYEQYF
TGTGCCAGCAGTTTGTGGCTAGGTAACTACGAGCAGTACTTC
>NA|TRBJ1-1|TRBV7-9|NA
CASAWAVNTEAFF
TGTGCCAGCGCCTGGGCGGTGAACACTGAAGCTTTCTTT
>NA|TRBJ1-2|TRBV9|NA
CASSPADGYTF
TGTGCCAGCAGCCCGGCGGATGGCTACACCTTC
>NA|TRBJ1-6|TRBV2|few
CASRDGKSSYNSPLHF
TGTGCCAGCAGAGATGGGAAGAGCTCCTATAATTCACCCCTCCACTTT
>NA|TRBJ1-1|TRBV9|NA
CASSVDGAMNTEAFF
TGTGCCAGCAGCGTAGACGGGGCCATGAACACTGAAGCTTTCTTT
>NA|TRBJ1-6|TRBV14|once
CASSQAGRSYNSPLHF
TGTGCCAGCAGCCAAGCTGGGCGCTCCTATAATTCACCCCTCCACTTT
>NA|TRBJ1-3|TRBV6-2/TRBV6-3|NA
CASSYPRTWQNTIYF
TGTGCCAGCAGTTACCCAAGGACCTGGCAGAACACCATATATTTT
>NA|TRBJ1-5|TRBV2|NA
CASSVRWNQPQHF
TGTGCCAGCAGTGTTCGGTGGAATCAGCCCCAGCATTTT
>NA|TRBJ2-2|TRBV7-9|NA
CASNSGSNTGELFF
TGTGCCAGCAACTCGGGTTCAAACACCGGGGAGCTGTTTTTT
>TRBD2|TRBJ2-7|TRBV7-2|NA
CASSDSGGAYEQYF
TGTGCCAGCAGCGATAGCGGGGGGGCCTACGAGCAGTACTTC
>TRBD2|TRBJ2-5|TRBV2|NA
CASKRRRGLAGETQYF
TGTGCCAGCAAGAGACGACGGGGACTAGCCGGCGAGACCCAGTACTTC
>NA|TRBJ1-6|TRBV6-4|NA
CASSDSENSPLHF
TGTGCCAGCAGTGACTCGGAGAATTCACCCCTCCACTTT
>NA|TRBJ2-2|TRBV13|NA
CASSLEVATGELFF
TGTGCCAGCAGCTTAGAGGTAGCCACCGGGGAGCTGTTTTTT
>NA|TRBJ1-6|TRBV6-5|NA
CASRNSDRNNSPLHF
TGTGCCAGCAGGAATTCAGACAGAAACAATTCACCCCTCCACTTT
>TRBD1|TRBJ2-7|TRBV5-1|NA
CASSPQGVYEQYF
TGCGCCAGCAGTCCACAGGGGGTCTACGAGCAGTACTTC
>NA|TRBJ2-7|TRBV6-6|NA
CASSPGDYEQYF
TGTGCCAGCAGTCCCGGGGATTACGAGCAGTACTTC